The 10 T cell receptor beta chains given below trace back to one sample, sequenced in a study of neurological immune-mediated disorders. TCRdb fed the 5' RACE reads into MiXCR, producing one record per CDR3 protein. This table has fewer than 60,000 distinct CDR3 sequences, about an eighth appearing once. Time point noted: longitudinal time-point 2. Sequencing input: PBMCs. These receptor sequences come from a male donor with HTLV-1-associated myelopathy (HAM/TSP).

This clonotype was detected many times. CDR3 sequence (DNA): TGTGCCAGCAGCTCCAGGGGTGGGATGGCCAAAAACATTCAGTACTTC. It is translated as CASSSRGGMAKNIQYF. This rearrangement joins TRBV5-5 to TRBJ2-4; perhaps TRBD1 as D (6 bases). With 3 bases removed from V and 1 base from J, the gap between germline ends came to 14 bases. This CDR3 spans 16 amino acids. Germline CDR1 SGHKS, CDR2 YYEKEE (reference sequence).

Many counts were recorded for this clonotype. The rearrangement uses TRBV9 and TRBJ2-1, with a possible D match to TRBD1 (5 bases). CDR1 SGDLS and CDR2 YYNGEE come from the germline V gene. This CDR3 is built from 14 residues. Trimming pared 0 bases from V and 6 bases from J, leaving 10 bases between. The CDR3 DNA follows: TGTGCCAGCAGCGTAGAGGGGCTAGTCAATGAGCAGTTCTTC. As protein: CASSVEGLVNEQFF.

This clonotype was observed many times. V and J are TRBV20-1 and TRBJ2-1, with D hard to call. The V end was cut by 7 bases, the J end by 3 bases, with 19 bases between. This CDR3 is built from 15 residues. In germline, CDR1 is DFQATT, CDR2 SNEGSKA (reference sequence). The CDR3 spells CSVPTLLGIYNEQFF. CDR3 DNA: TGCAGTGTCCCGACATTGCTAGGAATCTACAATGAGCAGTTCTTC.

Ten or more counts support this clonotype. The rearrangement links TRBV5-1 to TRBJ2-1; no definite D call. The V gene lost 0 bases and the J gene lost 0 bases, with 7 bases spanning the gap. The CDR3 is 15 amino acids. Germline V gives CDR1 SGHRS, CDR2 YFSETQ. CDR3 bases: TGCGCCAGCAGCTTGGGGGCCAGCTCCTACAATGAGCAGTTCTTC. Amino acids: CASSLGASSYNEQFF.

Ten or more counts support this clonotype. The chain employs TRBV7-9 and TRBJ1-2; D not resolved. The germline V gene encodes CDR1 SEHNR and CDR2 FQNEAQ (reference sequence). Trimming left V 4 bases short and J 1 base short, with 10 bases between. There are 14 residues in the CDR3. The CDR3 loop is CASSSAGFNYGYTF. CDR3 DNA: TGTGCCAGCAGCTCGGCAGGATTTAACTATGGCTACACCTTC.

This clonotype is labeled as medium-sized (0.01 to 0.1%). The chain uses TRBV7-9 and TRBJ2-1; D possibly corresponds to TRBD2 (5 bases). The germline V gene encodes CDR1 SEHNR and CDR2 FQNEAQ (reference sequence). V lost 8 bases, J lost 9 bases, and 14 bases lay in between. CDR3 size: 12 residues. The CDR3 protein is CASRPEAGEQFF. CDR3 in DNA: TGTGCCAGCCGCCCCGAGGCGGGTGAGCAGTTCTTC. The complete variable domain, with remaining parts taken from reference TRBV7-9 and TRBJ2-1, reads DTGVSQNPRHKITKRGQNVTFRCDPISEHNRLYWYRQTLGQGPEFLTYFQNEAQLEKSRLLSDRFSAERPKGSFSTLEIQRTEQGDSAMYLCASRPEAGEQFFGPGTRLTVL.

The chain links TRBV5-6 to TRBJ2-5; D unresolved. V was trimmed by 5 bases and J by 2 bases, leaving 4 bases between them. CDR1 SGHDT and CDR2 YYEEEE come from the germline V gene. The CDR3 is 11 amino acids. The CDR3 DNA sequence: TGTGCCAGCAGACTTCAAGAGACCCAGTACTTC. It yields the protein CASRLQETQYF.

This clonotype was seen many times. V gene TRBV24-1 combines with J gene TRBJ2-6, with 8 bases that match TRBD2. CDR3 length equals 19 residues. CDR1 KGHDR and CDR2 SFDVKD come from the germline V gene. V lost 7 bases and J lost 0; bases outside the gene matches: 13. CDR3 residues: CATSPGVRLANSGANVLTF. CDR3 coding DNA: TGTGCCACCAGCCCGGGGGTGAGACTAGCGAACTCTGGGGCCAACGTCCTGACTTTC.

The table lists this clonotype with many counts. The chain combines TRBV6-6 with TRBJ2-7, with 7 nucleotides matching TRBD1. V lost 11 bases to trimming and J lost 2 bases; unmatched junction nucleotides: 9. This CDR3 contains 13 residues. Germline loops: CDR1 MNHNY, CDR2 SVGAGI (reference sequence). CDR3 bases: TGTGCCGGGAGACAGGGAAGTACCTACGAGCAGTACTTC. Protein sequence: CAGRQGSTYEQYF.

This clonotype was recorded at least ten times. The rearrangement uses TRBV5-5 and TRBJ1-5; no reliable D call. The germline gives CDR1 SGHKS, CDR2 YYEKEE (reference sequence). Trimming cost V 0 bases and J 9 bases, with 16 bases left between them. CDR3 length equals 15 residues. DNA of the CDR3: TGTGCCAGCAGCTTGGAGATTAGGGATCTGACGCCCCAGCATTTT. Translating gives CASSLEIRDLTPQHF.